The sequence of this TCR beta chain was determined in a study of T cells after yellow fever vaccination. Study-level information: Those fractions that held only low numbers of cells were prepared using the SMART-Seq v4 Ultra Low Input RNA kit.

This clonotype was seen only once. Its antigen is unidentified. Notes on the study in general: Post-booster samples contained most primary-vaccination clones (approximately 95% CD4, 88% CD8).

The V gene lost 5 bases and the J gene lost 9 bases, with 15 bases spanning the gap. The CDR3 has 14 amino acids. Germline CDR1 reads SGHRS; CDR2 reads YFSETQ. As TCR cDNA was made by 5'RACE template switching, a universal primer site and UMIs were added. One entry per CDR3 protein, called by TCRdb with MiXCR from the 5' RACE reads. Of 400,000 to 450,000 distinct CDR3 sequences in the sample, around 19% were seen once. The source is a man between 18 and 29 years old who received the YFV17D yellow fever vaccine. V and J are TRBV5-1 and TRBJ1-6; maybe TRBD1 (6 bases). The sequencing used PBMCs, collected before the yellow fever booster vaccination. The CDR3: CASRPQGPPSPLHF. CDR3 nucleotides: TGCGCCAGCAGACCACAGGGCCCACCTTCACCCCTCCACTTT.